The clone carrying this T cell receptor (beta chain) was observed a few times. Original processing notes: Nucleated cell number was recorded as an estimate derived from reference gene primer amplification. The data were produced by immunoSEQ multiplex PCR, yet TCRdb's version contains in-frame clones alone and is incomplete. That table is the source of V, J and clone size, and D and trimming were worked out from the DNA. Of 200,000 to 300,000 clones in the sample, around 87% were seen once. This specimen comes from a study of blood T cell repertoires in COVID-19. Background on the study: PBMCs, B-cell-depleted T cells, or T cells provided the cDNA or gDNA that made up the material.

The specimen was peripheral blood. The sequence was obtained from a woman aged 70 to 79 with active or convalescent COVID-19.

The CDR3 region has the DNA TGTGCCAGCAGCCAACCGCCGGGACTAGCAACCGGGGAGCTGTTTTTT. It yields the protein CASSQPPGLATGELFF. The rearrangement uses TRBV3-1 (or the pseudogene TRBV3-2) and TRBJ2-2; 9 bases fit TRBD2. There are 16 residues in the CDR3. V shed 2 bases and J 5 bases; nucleotides not matched to a gene: 6. Germline-derived CDR1 and CDR2 are LGHDT and YNNKEL (reference sequence).